The 18 T cell receptor beta chains below were found in one sample sequenced in a study of T cells in women clearing cervical HPV infection. Produced via immunoSEQ multiplex PCR; TCRdb's table is partial and in-frame only. In total, the table holds over 25,000 clones. Input material: blood buffy coat. Source of these receptors: a woman between 18 and 69 years old with a cervical HPV16 infection that either progressed to CIN3+ or cleared (not recorded which).

Concerning this clone: The read terminates 3 residues ahead of where the CDR3 ends, so the germline J gene completes it. This sequence joins TRBV12-5 and TRBJ2-5; D may be TRBD1 (7 bases). CDR3 length: 21 residues. Per the germline V gene, CDR1 is LGHNT and CDR2 is FRNRAP. V was pared by 0 bases and J by 3 bases, with 29 bases between. The CDR3 spells CASGLVWRGRGSPNAKETQYF. Incomplete CDR3 DNA: TGTGCTAGTGGTTTGGTATGGCGGGGCAGGGGGTCTCCCAACGCCAAAGAGACC.

Turning to this clone: From the germline J gene comes the end of the CDR3, since the read stops 3 residues before it. This chain connects TRBV19 to TRBJ1-4, with D possibly matching TRBD1 (5 bases). V was trimmed by 4 bases and J by 8 bases, leaving 17 bases between them. CDR1 is LNHDA and CDR2 is SQIVND in the germline V gene (reference sequence). CDR3 length: 15 amino acids. CDR3 bases read: TGTGCCAGTAGTACCGAACTCAGGGTAGGGGAAAAA. Its protein product is CASSTELRVGEK. The complete CDR3 sequence is CASSTELRVGEKLFF.

Concerning this clone: The CDR3 end is not reached by the read, which stops 3 residues before it; the germline J gene fills it in. The V gene is TRBV5-6, the J gene TRBJ1-2, with a weak D call TRBD1 (6 bases). Germline V gives CDR1 SGHDT, CDR2 YYEEEE. V gave up 4 bases and J gave up 6 bases, with 10 bases separating them. The CDR3 totals 12 residues. The sequenced CDR3 bases are TGTGCCAGCAGCCTAGGGGGAAATGGC. Translated: CASSLGGNG. From start to end, the CDR3 is CASSLGGNGYTF.

Details on this clone: The DNA ends 3 residues before the CDR3 does, and the rest of the CDR3 is filled in from the germline J gene. The gene calls are TRBV28 and TRBJ2-7, with 11 bases that match TRBD2. CDR1 MDHEN and CDR2 SYDVKM come from the germline V gene. V lost 6 bases and J lost 2; bases outside the gene matches: 12. CDR3 size: 17 residues. CDR3 DNA (partial): TGTGCCAGCAGCTCCCCCCCCCGGACTAGCGGGCCCTACGAG. Its translation: CASSSPPRTSGPYE. The whole CDR3 sequence is CASSSPPRTSGPYEQYF.

As for this clone: The CDR3 end falls 3 residues outside the read, so it is completed with the germline J gene. The V and J genes are TRBV19 and TRBJ1-2; D is unresolved. Germline-derived CDR1 and CDR2 are LNHDA and SQIVND (reference sequence). This CDR3 comprises 12 residues. CDR3 region: CASSILAGGYTF. The part of the CDR3 DNA that was read is TGTGCCAGTAGTATACTCGCGGGAGGC.

With respect to this clone: The read ends 3 residues early relative to the CDR3; the germline J gene fills the gap. The V gene is TRBV28, the J gene TRBJ2-1; D remains unclear. CDR3 length: 15 amino acids. Trimming stripped 6 bases from V and 0 bases from J, with 12 bases between. Germline V gives CDR1 MDHEN, CDR2 SYDVKM. The DNA read from the CDR3 is TGTGCCAGCAGGCCTAACAAGGGCTCCTACAATGAG. This codes for CASRPNKGSYNE. The full-length CDR3 reads as CASRPNKGSYNEQFF.

Concerning this clone: The sequenced fragment ends 3 residues before the CDR3 boundary, so the rest is inferred from the germline J gene. V is TRBV30 and J is TRBJ1-1, with no clear D. This CDR3 spans 13 amino acids. Germline V gene sequence: CDR1 GTSNPN, CDR2 SVGIG (reference sequence). Deletions cut 0 bases from V and 7 bases from J, with 12 bases between. CDR3 bases read: TGTGCCTGGAGTGTACAAGAGTTCTTTGAA. This encodes CAWSVQEFFE. The CDR3 in full is CAWSVQEFFEAFF.

As for this clone: Read coverage stops 3 residues before the CDR3 terminus; the germline J gene supplies the remainder. V and J are TRBV10-3 and TRBJ1-4; 9 bases match TRBD1. The CDR3 is 17 amino acids. After removal of 6 bases from V and 2 bases from J, the junction contained 10 bases not matched to a gene. The germline V gene has CDR1 ENHRY and CDR2 SYGVKD. CDR3 in amino acids: CAISSGTGTSTNEKLFF. CDR3 DNA, as far as it was read: TGTGCCATCAGCTCCGGGACAGGGACCTCTACTAATGAAAAA.

Comments on this clone: The read gets to within 3 residues of the CDR3 end, and the germline J gene fills in the rest. The chain employs TRBV19 and TRBJ1-4; TRBD1 might be the D (5 bases). The length of the CDR3 is 18 residues. Germline V gene lookup returns CDR1 LNHDA and CDR2 SQIVND (reference sequence). The CDR3 bases that were read are TGTGCCAGTAGTAGCAGAGAGAGAGATTTCTCTGGGGCCAACGTA. Its translation is CASSSRERDFSGANV. Given in full, the CDR3 is CASSSRERDFSGANVLFF.

Of note for this clone: The sequenced fragment ends 3 residues before the CDR3 boundary, so the rest is inferred from the germline J gene. The chain is built from TRBV7-3 and TRBJ2-2, with 10 bases fitting TRBD2. The length of the CDR3 is 16 residues. CDR1 SGHTA and CDR2 FQGTGA come from the germline V gene. With 5 bases clipped from V and 6 bases from J, the junction kept 9 bases outside the gene matches. The CDR3 DNA, read in part, is TGTGCCAGCAGCCCTAATAGCGGGAGGACGGCCGGGGAG. Translation gives CASSPNSGRTAGE. The entire CDR3 is CASSPNSGRTAGELFF.

As to this clone: The observed sequence ends 3 residues before the CDR3 terminus, with the missing tail filled in from the germline J gene. The chain carries TRBV2 and TRBJ2-3; D is possibly TRBD1 (6 bases). Germline CDR1 SNHLY, CDR2 FYNNEI. Trimming removed 4 bases at V and 0 bases at J, with 11 bases between. The CDR3 loop spans 15 amino acids. The CDR3 DNA, read in part, is TGTGCCAGCAGTGCAGGGGTGGTTAGCACAGATACG. Amino acids: CASSAGVVSTDT. The CDR3 as a whole reads CASSAGVVSTDTQYF.

As to this clone: The read ends 3 residues shy of where the CDR3 ends; the end is completed using the germline J gene. The rearrangement uses TRBV20-1 and TRBJ2-7; 9 bases line up with TRBD2. There are 14 residues in the CDR3. The V gene's germline CDR1 is DFQATT and CDR2 SNEGSKA (reference sequence). V shed 1 base, J shed 1 base, and the junction held 2 bases outside the gene matches. The CDR3 here is CSARGTSGSYEQYF. CDR3 DNA (partial): TGCAGTGCTAGAGGCACTAGCGGGTCCTACGAG.

Comments on this clone: The read stops 3 residues short of the end of the CDR3; the missing end is completed from the germline J gene. The V gene is TRBV11-2, the J gene TRBJ2-5, with 8 bases aligning to TRBD2. Per germline, CDR1 SGHAT and CDR2 FQNNGV. CDR3 length: 15 amino acids. J gave up 4 bases and V 5 bases, and 9 bases lay outside the gene matches. CDR3 sequence: CASSMGTRGLETQYF. CDR3 DNA (partial): TGTGCCAGCAGCATGGGGACTAGAGGCTTAGAGACC.

Concerning this clone: The CDR3 end is not reached by the read, which stops 3 residues before it; the germline J gene fills it in. V usage is TRBV19 and J usage is TRBJ1-2; 11 bases map to TRBD1. V trimming: 8 bases; J trimming: 6 bases; junction bases outside the gene matches: 11. Germline CDR1 and CDR2: LNHDA and SQIVND (reference sequence). The CDR3 loop spans 15 amino acids. CDR3 in amino acids: CASDDPGQGEDGYTF. The sequenced CDR3 bases are TGTGCCAGTGACGATCCGGGACAGGGGGAGGATGGC.

About this clone itself: The CDR3 end is not reached by the read, which stops 3 residues before it; the germline J gene fills it in. This sample includes further DNA sequences coding for the same CDR3. The chain has TRBV20-1 and TRBJ1-3; 10 bases match TRBD1. The CDR3 runs 15 residues. Germline V lookup: CDR1 DFQATT, CDR2 SNEGSKA (reference sequence). The CDR3 sequence is CSAAPSGTGVDPIYF. Partial CDR3 DNA: TGCAGTGCTGCCCCCTCCGGGACAGGGGTGGACCCA.

Comments on this clone: The read halts 3 residues ahead of the CDR3 end, with the missing end drawn from the germline J gene. The J gene is TRBJ2-2, the V gene TRBV19; TRBD1 agrees at 11 bases. From germline, CDR1 is LNHDA and CDR2 SQIVND (reference sequence). V was clipped by 5 bases and J by 4 bases; unmatched bases: 6. CDR3 length: 16 residues. The sequenced part of the CDR3 DNA is TGTGCCAGTAGTGCCCCCGGGACAGGGGGCACCGGGGAG. It specifies CASSAPGTGGTGE. The entire CDR3 sequence reads CASSAPGTGGTGELFF.

With respect to this clone: The missing CDR3 end, 3 residues past where the read stops, is filled in from the germline J gene. The chain combines TRBV6-1 with TRBJ1-6; the D gene is possibly TRBD1 (5 bases). Germline V CDR1 and CDR2: MNHNS, SASEGT. This CDR3 is 17 amino acids long. The V and J ends lost 2 bases and 7 bases respectively, with 18 bases between them. The CDR3 bases that were read are TGTGCCAGCAGTGAAAAACCCCCGGGCAGGGTCAATTCACCC. Translating it yields CASSEKPPGRVNSP. The full CDR3 protein reads CASSEKPPGRVNSPLHF.

Concerning this clone itself: The read ends 3 residues early relative to the CDR3; the germline J gene fills the gap. The V and J genes are TRBV29-1 and TRBJ2-3; weak D call: TRBD2 (6 bases). Trimming shortened V by 5 bases and J by 1 base, and 22 bases separated the two germline ends. This CDR3 contains 17 residues. The germline V gene encodes CDR1 SQVTM and CDR2 ANQGSEA. CDR3 DNA (partial): TGCAGCGTTCACCCTAACTTCGGGATAGCGGGCACAGATACG. Protein product: CSVHPNFGIAGTDT. The entire CDR3 protein reads CSVHPNFGIAGTDTQYF.